The clone carrying this T cell receptor beta chain occurred a few times. Its antigen is unknown. The data derive from a study of response to subunit inactivated influenza vaccine. General study findings and limits: It was suggested by the authors that few new T cells are recruited by each seasonal influenza vaccination.

TCRdb re-called the RT-PCR reads with MiXCR, one entry per CDR3 protein. The top ten clones hold roughly 3% of a sample with roughly 500,000 distinct CDR3 sequences, approximately 17% of them seen once. Losses at the gene ends were 0 bases for V and 4 bases for J; bases not matched to a gene: 1. Germline CDR1 SGDLS, CDR2 YYNGEE. This CDR3 contains 14 residues. This sequence joins TRBV9 and TRBJ2-3, with 8 bases matching TRBD2. Sequencing used CD4+ T cells sorted from PBMCs, obtained around 25 months after vaccination. The clonotype was recovered from a man aged 50-75 years who received an inactivated influenza vaccine. CDR3 sequence reads: CASSVEAGADTQYF. The DNA of the CDR3 is TGTGCCAGCAGCGTAGAAGCGGGAGCAGATACGCAGTATTTT. The whole variable domain, remainder taken from reference TRBV9 and TRBJ2-3, is DSGVTQTPKHLITATGQRVTLRCSPRSGDLSVYWYQQSLDQGLQFLIQYYNGEERAKGNILERFSAQQFPDLHSELNLSSLELGDSALYFCASSVEAGADTQYFGPGTRLTVL.